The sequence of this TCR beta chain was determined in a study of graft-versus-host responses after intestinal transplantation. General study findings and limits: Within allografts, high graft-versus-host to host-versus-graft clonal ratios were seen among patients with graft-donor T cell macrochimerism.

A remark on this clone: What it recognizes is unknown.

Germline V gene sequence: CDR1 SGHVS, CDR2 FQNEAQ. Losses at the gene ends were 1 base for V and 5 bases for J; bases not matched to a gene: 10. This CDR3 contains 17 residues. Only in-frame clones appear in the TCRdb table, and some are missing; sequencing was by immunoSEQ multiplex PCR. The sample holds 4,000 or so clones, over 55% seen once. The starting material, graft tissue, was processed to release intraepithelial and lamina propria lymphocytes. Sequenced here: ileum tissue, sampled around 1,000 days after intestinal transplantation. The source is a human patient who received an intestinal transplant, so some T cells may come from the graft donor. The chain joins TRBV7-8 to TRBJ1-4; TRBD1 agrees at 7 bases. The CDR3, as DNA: TGTGCCAGCAGCTTAGGGCCGCAGGGGGTGAGAAATGAAAAACTGTTTTTT. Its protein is CASSLGPQGVRNEKLFF. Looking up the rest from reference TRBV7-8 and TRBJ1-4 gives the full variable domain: GAGVSQSPRYKVAKRGQDVALRCDPISGHVSLFWYQQALGQGPEFLTYFQNEAQLDKSGLPSDRFFAERPEGSVSTLKIQRTQQEDSAVYLCASSLGPQGVRNEKLFFGSGTQLSVL.